The TCR beta chain under discussion was sequenced for a study of blood T cell repertoires in COVID-19. For the study at large: The United States, Italy and Spain supplied acute and convalescent COVID-19 samples. T cells, B-cell-depleted T cells, or PBMCs supplied cDNA or gDNA.

As handled by the study authors: Estimation of nucleated cell counts relied on the amplification of reference gene primers. TCRdb's copy holds only in-frame clones and misses some; the assay was immunoSEQ multiplex PCR. V, J and clone size reflect that table, while D and trimming were determined from the DNA. In the table there are approximately 150,000 clones, about nine tenths of which are singletons. From germline, CDR1 is SQVTM and CDR2 ANQGSEA. The CDR3 runs to 12 residues. V lost 6 bases and J lost 3, with 11 bases in between. The genes are TRBV29-1 and TRBJ1-1; D perhaps matches TRBD1 (5 bases). Sequenced material: peripheral blood. The clonotype comes from a man in his fifties who had recovered from COVID-19. The CDR3 DNA is TGCAGCGTATCGACAGCCGACACTGAAGCTTTCTTT. This encodes CSVSTADTEAFF.